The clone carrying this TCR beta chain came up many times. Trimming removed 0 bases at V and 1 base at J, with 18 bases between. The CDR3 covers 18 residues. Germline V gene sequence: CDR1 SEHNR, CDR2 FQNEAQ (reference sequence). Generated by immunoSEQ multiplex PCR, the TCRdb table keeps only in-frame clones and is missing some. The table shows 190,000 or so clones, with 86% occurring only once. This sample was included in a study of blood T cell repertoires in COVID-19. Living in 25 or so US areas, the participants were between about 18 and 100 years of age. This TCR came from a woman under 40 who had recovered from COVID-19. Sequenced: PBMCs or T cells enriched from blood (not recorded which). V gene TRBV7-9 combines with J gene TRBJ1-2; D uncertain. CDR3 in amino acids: CASSLALYFGVSNYGYTF. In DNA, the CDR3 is TGTGCCAGCAGCTTAGCGCTTTATTTCGGGGTTAGTAACTATGGCTACACCTTC.